Here is one T cell receptor (beta chain) with its context. The sample belongs to a study of blood T cell repertoires in COVID-19. Generated by immunoSEQ multiplex PCR, the TCRdb table keeps only in-frame clones and is missing some. In the table there are approximately 350,000 clones, almost 90% of which are singletons. V lost 3 bases to trimming and J lost 7 bases, with 15 bases between them. The CDR3 length is 15 residues. The V gene's germline CDR1 is MDHEN and CDR2 SYDVKM. The J gene is TRBJ2-2, the V gene TRBV28, with a tentative D call TRBD1 (5 bases). The sequence came from a woman aged 70-85 years with COVID-19, enrolled during active disease. Material: peripheral blood. This CDR3 reads CASSFLQGVIGELFF. CDR3 coding DNA: TGTGCCAGCAGTTTTCTGCAGGGTGTCATCGGGGAGCTGTTTTTT.